The 13 T cell receptor beta chains reported below all come from one sample, sequenced in a study of blood T cells in healthy people across ages. It was with a sample-barcoded 5' primer and a J-beta primer mix that a second PCR of about 7 to 12 cycles was run. TCRdb reprocessed the 5' RACE reads via MiXCR and lists one record per CDR3 protein. The sample contains some 640,000 distinct CDR3 sequences, roughly 50% of which appear only once. Sequenced: blood. The receptors here all came from a woman aged 60 to 75 in good health.

The chain uses TRBV20-1 and TRBJ2-1; 8 nucleotides match TRBD1. The CDR3 runs to 15 residues. Germline V lookup: CDR1 DFQATT, CDR2 SNEGSKA (reference sequence). After removal of 6 bases from V and 1 base from J, the junction contained 8 bases not matched to a gene. CDR3 DNA sequence: TGCAGTGCCATACAGGGGGAGAAATCCTACAATGAGCAGTTCTTC. Its protein is CSAIQGEKSYNEQFF.

This chain uses TRBV7-9 with TRBJ2-1; D is perhaps TRBD1 (5 bases). This CDR3 region has 14 residues. The ends were cut back, 1 base at V and 9 bases at J, with 13 bases in the middle. The germline V gene encodes CDR1 SEHNR and CDR2 FQNEAQ (reference sequence). This chain's CDR3 is CASSLEYRGIEQFF. The CDR3, as DNA: TGTGCCAGCAGCTTAGAGTATAGGGGAATTGAGCAGTTCTTC.

The chain is built from TRBV7-3 and TRBJ2-3; 8 bases match TRBD2. This CDR3 region has 14 residues. With 6 bases clipped from V and 3 bases from J, the junction kept 5 bases outside the gene matches. The germline gives CDR1 SGHTA, CDR2 FQGTGA. The CDR3 loop is CASSFSGRTDTQYF. Here the CDR3 DNA reads TGTGCCAGCAGTTTCAGCGGGAGAACAGATACGCAGTATTTT.

The chain recombines TRBV6-5 with TRBJ2-1; 9 bases map to TRBD2. The junction had 7 bases not matched to a gene; V was cut back by 3 bases and J by 4 bases. The CDR3 has 16 residues. The germline CDR1 and CDR2 sequences are MNHEY and SVGAGI. CDR3 sequence (DNA): TGTGCCAGCAGTTATAACCCTAGCGGGGTTTACAATGAGCAGTTCTTC. This gives the protein CASSYNPSGVYNEQFF.

This clonotype was seen a few times. The rearrangement joins TRBV7-2 to TRBJ2-4, with D possibly TRBD2 on 5 matching bases. Germline lookup yields CDR1 SGHTA and CDR2 FQGNSA. The CDR3 has 12 residues. Deletions cut 5 bases from V and 15 bases from J, with 17 bases between. The CDR3 nucleotides are TGTGCCAGCAGCCCTAGAGGGCGCACGTGGTACTTC. It translates to CASSPRGRTWYF.

V and J are TRBV10-3 and TRBJ2-7, with D tentatively TRBD1 (6 bases). Trimming removed 6 bases at V and 1 base at J, with 10 bases between. CDR3 length: 13 residues. Germline CDR1 is ENHRY and CDR2 is SYGVKD. The CDR3 spells CAISRDKSYEQYF. CDR3 DNA sequence: TGTGCCATCAGCCGGGACAAATCCTACGAGCAGTACTTC.

This clonotype was observed a single time. This chain joins TRBV7-6 and TRBJ2-2, with TRBD1 as a possible D gene (5 bases). The CDR3 consists of 14 residues. V was cut by 3 bases and J by 3 bases, with 8 bases left in between. Germline loops: CDR1 SGHVS, CDR2 FNYEAQ. CDR3 protein: CASSLTDYTGELFF. CDR3 bases: TGTGCCAGCAGCTTGACAGATTACACCGGGGAGCTGTTTTTT.

CDR3 coding DNA: TGCGCCAGCAGCCAAGGGAGGACAGGGGGGTCCTACGAGCAGTACTTC. Translation: CASSQGRTGGSYEQYF. The chain has TRBV4-3 and TRBJ2-7, with 10 positions matching TRBD1. CDR3 length: 16 amino acids. V shed 1 base, J shed 1 base, and the junction held 4 bases outside the gene matches. Germline CDR1 LGHNA, CDR2 YSLEER.

The chain recombines TRBV5-1 with TRBJ1-1; D remains unclear. The length of the CDR3 is 15 residues. The ends were cut back, 3 bases at V and 2 bases at J, with 14 bases in the middle. CDR1 is SGHRS, CDR2 YFSETQ, per germline. DNA of the CDR3: TGCGCCAGCAGCTCCTTACCGGGTACTAACACTGAAGCTTTCTTT. Protein product: CASSSLPGTNTEAFF.

This clonotype was seen a handful of times. The CDR3 is CASSLLGRGQYF. The CDR3 DNA is TGCGCCAGCAGCTTGCTCGGGAGAGGGCAGTACTTC. The chain combines TRBV5-1 with TRBJ2-7, with TRBD2 as a possible D gene (6 bases). The germline V gene has CDR1 SGHRS and CDR2 YFSETQ. Between the trimmed V and J ends, which lost 1 base and 9 bases, there was a span of 11 bases. CDR3 length: 12 amino acids.

This clonotype was detected only a few times. This rearrangement joins TRBV5-1 to TRBJ1-1; D not certain. CDR1 is SGHRS and CDR2 is YFSETQ in the germline V gene. Trimming cost V 5 bases and J 3 bases, with 11 bases left between them. The CDR3 has 13 residues. CDR3 sequence: CASSNSPHTEAFF. DNA of the CDR3: TGCGCCAGCAGTAACAGCCCGCACACTGAAGCTTTCTTT.

This clonotype was seen repeatedly, ten times or more. The chain joins TRBV29-1 to TRBJ2-7; possibly TRBD2 for D (6 bases). The V end lost 1 base, the J end lost 5 bases, and 9 bases lay between the germline ends. This CDR3 is 12 amino acids long. The germline gives CDR1 SQVTM, CDR2 ANQGSEA. Here the CDR3 reads CSVEGSGDEQYF. CDR3 DNA: TGCAGCGTTGAAGGGTCGGGGGACGAGCAGTACTTC.

This clonotype was seen a handful of times. J is TRBJ2-5 and V is TRBV7-9, with TRBD2 identical over 13 bases. The V gene's germline CDR1 is SEHNR and CDR2 FQNEAQ (reference sequence). The CDR3 loop spans 17 amino acids. V was clipped by 5 bases and J by 2 bases; unmatched bases: 8. CDR3 sequence: CASSPTSGRAGQETQYF. In DNA, the CDR3 is TGTGCCAGCAGCCCCACTAGCGGGAGGGCCGGTCAAGAGACCCAGTACTTC. Full variable domain (rest looked up from reference TRBV7-9 and TRBJ2-5): DTGVSQNPRHKITKRGQNVTFRCDPISEHNRLYWYRQTLGQGPEFLTYFQNEAQLEKSRLLSDRFSAERPKGSFSTLEIQRTEQGDSAMYLCASSPTSGRAGQETQYFGPGTRLLVL.